This T cell receptor beta chain was captured in a study of OX40 agonist ivuxolimab in advanced cancers. For the wider study: The costimulatory receptor OX40 (CD134) was targeted by ivuxolimab, a fully human IgG2 agonistic monoclonal antibody. Intravenous ivuxolimab was administered to patients every 2 weeks at six dose levels: 0.01, 0.1, 0.3, 1.5, 3 and 10 mg/kg. Of the 50 to 55 patients in dose escalation, approximately 20 had hepatocellular carcinoma, around 15 had melanoma, 9 had renal cell carcinoma and 9 had head and neck cancer. A male proportion of around 81% and a mean age of roughly 55 years, ranging from 23 to 79, were recorded for the dose-escalation cohort. Patients were allowed to have had prior anti-PD-1, anti-PD-L1 or anti-CTLA-4 therapy, and around two fifths of the dose-escalation patients had been treated with checkpoint inhibitors. Three dose-escalation patients achieved partial responses, one with hepatocellular carcinoma and two with cutaneous melanoma. The purpose of peripheral TCRbeta sequencing was to test whether ivuxolimab changed TCR sequence diversity and led to clonal T-cell expansion. The paper covers the monotherapy dose-escalation part of the phase I ivuxolimab trial, which included N ≈ 50 patients.

Points on this clone: The antigen it recognizes is unknown. The sample holds no much larger clone one base away, and base qualities are not on file.

In the germline V gene, CDR1 corresponds to LGHNA and CDR2 to YNFKEQ. The V end loses 9 bases and the J end loses 2 bases, and a stretch of 15 bases separates them. Counted from cysteine to phenylalanine, this CDR3 has 14 amino acids. CDR3 DNA only is kept here, 42 bases in frame from base 1. To sequence the TCRbeta CDR3 region, genomic DNA was isolated from the sorted cells. The immunoSEQ Assay was used to sequence the TCRbeta CDR3 regions. TCRdb mirrors the immuneACCESS table, restricted to in-frame sequences. Some clones are absent from its copies; in checked studies, under half trace to an unresolved V gene, and the reason for the others is unknown. The sample profile shows about 63,000 clones; 85% to 90% of them were found once. More than 10% of the sample lies in the top ten. Findings and caveats that apply to the study as a whole: At doses of 0.1 to 3.0 mg/kg, clonal expansion of both CD4+ and CD8+ T cells in blood was seen between baseline and week 6. Antigen specificity was not determined for the clonally expanded peripheral T cells. Low levels of normalized T-cell clonal expansion were also seen in some nonresponding patients. In the 0.1-3.0 mg/kg groups, partial responders had among the lowest normalized peripheral clonal expansion, particularly in CD8+ T cells. After ivuxolimab, expanded clones were on average more numerous among CD8+ T cells than among CD4+ T cells.

Patients with autoimmune disease history or receiving systemic immunosuppression were excluded from the trial. Peripheral blood for TCR sequencing was drawn from every dose cohort at baseline, at cycle 4 day 1 and at cycle 7 day 1. The samples were drawn from a first-in-human, open-label, multicenter phase I dose-escalation trial of ivuxolimab. Adults with locally advanced or metastatic melanoma, renal cell, hepatocellular, or head and neck squamous cell carcinoma were enrolled in the trial. Before TCR sequencing, CD4+ T cells and CD8+ T cells from peripheral blood were sorted into separate populations.

The chain joins TRBV4-2 to TRBJ2-3; perhaps TRBD2 is the D gene, with 6 bases matching. Sequencing used CD4+ or CD8+ T cells sorted from blood, obtained in a trial of the OX40 agonist ivuxolimab. The receptor's source is an adult with an advanced solid tumor such as melanoma, head and neck, liver or kidney cancer. The CDR3 region: CASGVGGTTDTQYF. Read as DNA, the sequence is TGTGCCAGTGGAGTCGGAGGGACCACAGATACGCAGTATTTT.